The TCR beta chain under discussion was sequenced for a study of blood T cell repertoires in COVID-19. Here immunoSEQ multiplex PCR was the method, and the copy in TCRdb shows in-frame clones only, minus some. Counted here are roughly 160,000 clones, roughly 70% occurring once; the ten biggest clones make up about 3%. This CDR3 contains 13 residues. Sequencing used peripheral blood. This receptor was identified in a woman of 80 years or more with acute or convalescent COVID-19. The chain links TRBV21-1 to TRBJ1-4; the DNA was not compared with TRBD1, the D call given in the table. TRBV21-1 is a known pseudogene. CDR3 nucleotide sequence: TGTGCCAGCAGCATTGGACAGAATGAAAAACTGTTTTTT. Its translation is CASSIGQNEKLFF.